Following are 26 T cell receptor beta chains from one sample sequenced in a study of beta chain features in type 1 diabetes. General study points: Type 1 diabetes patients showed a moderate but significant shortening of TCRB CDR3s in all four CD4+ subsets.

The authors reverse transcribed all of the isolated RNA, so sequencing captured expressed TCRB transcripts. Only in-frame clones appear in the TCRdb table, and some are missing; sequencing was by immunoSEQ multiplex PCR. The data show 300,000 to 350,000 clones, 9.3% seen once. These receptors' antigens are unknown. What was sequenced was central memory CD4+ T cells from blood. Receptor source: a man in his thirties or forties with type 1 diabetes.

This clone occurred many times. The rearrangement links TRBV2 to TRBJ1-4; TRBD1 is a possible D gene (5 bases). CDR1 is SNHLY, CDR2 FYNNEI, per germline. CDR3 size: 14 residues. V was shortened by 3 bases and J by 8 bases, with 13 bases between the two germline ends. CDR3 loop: CASSDRAQEEKLFF. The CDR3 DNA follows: TGTGCCAGCAGTGACAGGGCTCAAGAAGAAAAACTGTTTTTT.

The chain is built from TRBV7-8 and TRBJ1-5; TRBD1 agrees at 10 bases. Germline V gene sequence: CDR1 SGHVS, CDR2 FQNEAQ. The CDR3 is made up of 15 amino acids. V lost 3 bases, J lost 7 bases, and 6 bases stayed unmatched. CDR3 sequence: CASSFLDRGPQPQHF. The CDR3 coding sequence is TGTGCCAGCAGCTTCCTCGACAGGGGGCCCCAGCCCCAGCATTTT.

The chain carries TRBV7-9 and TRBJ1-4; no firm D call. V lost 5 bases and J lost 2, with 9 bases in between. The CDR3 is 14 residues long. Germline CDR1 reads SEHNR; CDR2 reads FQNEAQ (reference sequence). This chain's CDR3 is CASSPLNTNEKLFF. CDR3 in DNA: TGTGCCAGCAGCCCCCTGAACACTAATGAAAAACTGTTTTTT.

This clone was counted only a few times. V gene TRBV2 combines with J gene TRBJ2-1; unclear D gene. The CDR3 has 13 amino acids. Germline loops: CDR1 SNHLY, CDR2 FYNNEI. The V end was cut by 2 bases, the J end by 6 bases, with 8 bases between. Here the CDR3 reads CASSEIAGNEQFF. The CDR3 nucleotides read TGTGCCAGCAGTGAAATAGCAGGCAATGAGCAGTTCTTC.

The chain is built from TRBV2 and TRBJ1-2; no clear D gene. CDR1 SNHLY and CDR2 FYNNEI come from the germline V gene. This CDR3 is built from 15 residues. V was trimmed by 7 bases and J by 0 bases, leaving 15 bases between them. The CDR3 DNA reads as TGTGCCAGCACCCTATCATCTGGGGCTAACTATGGCTACACCTTC. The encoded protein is CASTLSSGANYGYTF.

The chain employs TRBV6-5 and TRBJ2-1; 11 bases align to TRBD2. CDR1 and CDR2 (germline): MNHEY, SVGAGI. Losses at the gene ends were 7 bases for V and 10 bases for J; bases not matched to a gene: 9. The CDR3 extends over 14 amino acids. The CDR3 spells CASTVASGGREQFF. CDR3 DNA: TGTGCCAGCACGGTCGCTAGCGGGGGGAGAGAGCAGTTCTTC.

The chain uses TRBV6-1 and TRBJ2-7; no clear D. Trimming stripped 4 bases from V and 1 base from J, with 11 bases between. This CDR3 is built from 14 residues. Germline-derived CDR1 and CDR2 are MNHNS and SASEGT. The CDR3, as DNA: TGTGCCAGCAGTGGAGCAGGCCGTTCCTACGAGCAGTACTTC. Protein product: CASSGAGRSYEQYF.

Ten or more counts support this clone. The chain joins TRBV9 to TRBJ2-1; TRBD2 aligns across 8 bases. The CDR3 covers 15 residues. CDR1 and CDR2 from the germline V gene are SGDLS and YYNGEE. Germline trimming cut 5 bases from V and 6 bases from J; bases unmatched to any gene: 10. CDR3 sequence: CASRAPGLGSNEQFF. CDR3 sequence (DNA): TGTGCCAGCAGGGCTCCGGGACTAGGATCCAATGAGCAGTTCTTC.

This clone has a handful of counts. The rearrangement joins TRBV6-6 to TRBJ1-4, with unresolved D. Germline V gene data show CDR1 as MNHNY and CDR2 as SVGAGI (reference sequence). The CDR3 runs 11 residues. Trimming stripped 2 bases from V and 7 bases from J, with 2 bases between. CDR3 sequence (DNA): TGTGCCAGCAGTTACGGTGAAAAACTGTTTTTT. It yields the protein CASSYGEKLFF.

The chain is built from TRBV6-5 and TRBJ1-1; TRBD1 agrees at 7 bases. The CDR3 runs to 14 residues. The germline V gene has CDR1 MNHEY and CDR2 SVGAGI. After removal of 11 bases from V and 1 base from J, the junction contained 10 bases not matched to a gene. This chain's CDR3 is CAARQGVRNTEAFF. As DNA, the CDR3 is TGTGCCGCTCGACAGGGTGTGAGGAACACTGAAGCTTTCTTT.

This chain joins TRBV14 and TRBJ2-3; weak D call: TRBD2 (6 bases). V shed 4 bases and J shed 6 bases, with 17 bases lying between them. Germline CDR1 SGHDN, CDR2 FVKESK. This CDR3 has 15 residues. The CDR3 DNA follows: TGTGCCAGCAGCCCGGGACTGTATCAAAGGGATACGCAGTATTTT. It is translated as CASSPGLYQRDTQYF.

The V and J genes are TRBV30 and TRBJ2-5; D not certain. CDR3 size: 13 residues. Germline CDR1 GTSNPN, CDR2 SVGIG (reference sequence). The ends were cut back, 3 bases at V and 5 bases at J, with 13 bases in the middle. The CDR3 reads CAWSDGLYETQYF. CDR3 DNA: TGTGCCTGGAGCGACGGGCTATACGAGACCCAGTACTTC.

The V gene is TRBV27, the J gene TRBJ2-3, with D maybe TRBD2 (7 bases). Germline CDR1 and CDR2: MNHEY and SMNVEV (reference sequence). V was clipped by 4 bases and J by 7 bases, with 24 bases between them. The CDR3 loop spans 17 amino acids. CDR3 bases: TGTGCCAGCAGTTCCCTCCCCGCGGGGGCGGGGGAGAATACGCAGTATTTT. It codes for CASSSLPAGAGENTQYF.

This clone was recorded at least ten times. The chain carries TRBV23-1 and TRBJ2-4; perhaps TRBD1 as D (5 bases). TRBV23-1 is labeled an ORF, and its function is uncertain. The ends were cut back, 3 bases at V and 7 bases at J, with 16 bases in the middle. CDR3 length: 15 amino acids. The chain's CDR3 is CASSQPGQMRNIQYF. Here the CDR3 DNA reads TGCGCCAGCAGTCAGCCCGGACAAATGAGGAACATTCAGTACTTC.

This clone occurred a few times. The CDR3 nucleotides read TGCAGCGGATTAGGAGAGACCCAGTACTTC. It translates to CSGLGETQYF. This rearrangement joins TRBV29-1 to TRBJ2-5; no definite D call. Germline-derived CDR1 and CDR2 are SQVTM and ANQGSEA. The ends were cut back, 7 bases at V and 4 bases at J, with 7 bases in the middle. The CDR3 loop spans 10 amino acids.

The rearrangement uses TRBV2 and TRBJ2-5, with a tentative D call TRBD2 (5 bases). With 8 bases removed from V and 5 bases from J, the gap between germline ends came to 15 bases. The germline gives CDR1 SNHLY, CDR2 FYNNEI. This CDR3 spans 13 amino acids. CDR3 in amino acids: CASCRVEGETQYF. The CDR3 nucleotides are TGTGCCAGCTGTCGGGTAGAGGGCGAGACCCAGTACTTC. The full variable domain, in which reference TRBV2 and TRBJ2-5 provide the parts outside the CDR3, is EPEVTQTPSHQVTQMGQEVILRCVPISNHLYFYWYRQILGQKVEFLVSFYNNEISEKSEIFDDQFSVERPDGSNFTLKIRSTKLEDSAMYFCASCRVEGETQYFGPGTRLLVL.

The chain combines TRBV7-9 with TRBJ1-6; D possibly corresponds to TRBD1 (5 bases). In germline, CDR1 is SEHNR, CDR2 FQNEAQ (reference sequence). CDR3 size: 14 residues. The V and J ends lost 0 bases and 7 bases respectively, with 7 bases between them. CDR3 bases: TGTGCCAGCAGCTTAGCCGCAGGGAATTCACCCCTCCACTTT. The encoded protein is CASSLAAGNSPLHF. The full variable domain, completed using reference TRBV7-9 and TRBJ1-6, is DTGVSQNPRHKITKRGQNVTFRCDPISEHNRLYWYRQTLGQGPEFLTYFQNEAQLEKSRLLSDRFSAERPKGSFSTLEIQRTEQGDSAMYLCASSLAAGNSPLHFGNGTRLTVT.

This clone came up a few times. CDR3 nucleotides: TGCAGCATGGGGGGGACAGGAGGTGCTCGGCAGTTCTTC. Translation gives CSMGGTGGARQFF. The rearrangement joins TRBV29-1 to TRBJ2-1; maybe TRBD1 (8 bases). V lost 8 bases, J lost 12 bases, and 23 bases lay in between. The CDR3 is 13 amino acids. Germline V lookup: CDR1 SQVTM, CDR2 ANQGSEA.

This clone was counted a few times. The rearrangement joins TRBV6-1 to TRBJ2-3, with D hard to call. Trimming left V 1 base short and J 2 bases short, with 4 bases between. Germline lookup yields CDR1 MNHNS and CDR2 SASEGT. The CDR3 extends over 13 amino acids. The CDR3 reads CASSEEVTDTQYF. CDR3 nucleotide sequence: TGTGCCAGCAGTGAAGAGGTCACAGATACGCAGTATTTT.

The CDR3 DNA reads as TGTGCCAGCAGCGAGACTAGCGGGGGGGCCGGTCGCACAGATACGCAGTATTTT. Amino acid sequence: CASSETSGGAGRTDTQYF. The chain is built from TRBV9 and TRBJ2-3, with 14 bases matching TRBD2. The germline V gene encodes CDR1 SGDLS and CDR2 YYNGEE. This CDR3 is 18 amino acids long. Trimming at V came to 3 bases and at J to 1 base, leaving 7 bases not matched to a gene. Looking up the rest from reference TRBV9 and TRBJ2-3 gives the full variable domain: DSGVTQTPKHLITATGQRVTLRCSPRSGDLSVYWYQQSLDQGLQFLIQYYNGEERAKGNILERFSAQQFPDLHSELNLSSLELGDSALYFCASSETSGGAGRTDTQYFGPGTRLTVL.

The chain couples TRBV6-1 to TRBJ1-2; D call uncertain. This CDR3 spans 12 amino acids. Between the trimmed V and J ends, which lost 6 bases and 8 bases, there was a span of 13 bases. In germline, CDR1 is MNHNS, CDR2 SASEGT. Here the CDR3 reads CASRSDGFGYTF. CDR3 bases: TGTGCCAGCAGGTCCGACGGCTTCGGCTACACCTTC.

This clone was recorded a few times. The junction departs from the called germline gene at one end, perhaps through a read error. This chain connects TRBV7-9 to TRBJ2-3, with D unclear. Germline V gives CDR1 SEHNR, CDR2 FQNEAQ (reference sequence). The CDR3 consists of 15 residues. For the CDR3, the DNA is TGCGCCAGCAGCCAAGATGAGATGGCTGGGGATACGCAGTATTTT. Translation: CASSQDEMAGDTQYF.

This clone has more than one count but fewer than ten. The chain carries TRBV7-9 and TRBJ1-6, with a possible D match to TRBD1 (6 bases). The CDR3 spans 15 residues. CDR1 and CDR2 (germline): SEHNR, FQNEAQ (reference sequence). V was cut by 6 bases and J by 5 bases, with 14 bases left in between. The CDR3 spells CASRPGQTDNSPLHF. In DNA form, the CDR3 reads TGTGCCAGCAGGCCAGGACAGACCGATAATTCACCCCTCCACTTT.

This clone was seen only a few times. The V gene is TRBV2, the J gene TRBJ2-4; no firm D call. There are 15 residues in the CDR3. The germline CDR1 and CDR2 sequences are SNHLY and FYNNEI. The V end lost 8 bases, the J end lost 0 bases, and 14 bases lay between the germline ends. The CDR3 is CASGTALGAKNIQYF. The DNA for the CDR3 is TGTGCCAGCGGAACGGCCCTAGGAGCCAAAAACATTCAGTACTTC.

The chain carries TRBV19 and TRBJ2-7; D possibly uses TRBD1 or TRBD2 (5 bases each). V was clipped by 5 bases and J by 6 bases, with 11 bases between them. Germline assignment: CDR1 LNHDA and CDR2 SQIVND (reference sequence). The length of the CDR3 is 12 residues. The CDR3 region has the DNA TGTGCCAGTAGTCATAGGGACGCCGAGCAGTACTTC. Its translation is CASSHRDAEQYF.

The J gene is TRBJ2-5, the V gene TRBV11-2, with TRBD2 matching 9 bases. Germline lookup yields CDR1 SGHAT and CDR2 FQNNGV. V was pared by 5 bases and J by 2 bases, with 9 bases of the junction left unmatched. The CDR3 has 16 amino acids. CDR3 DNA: TGTGCCAGCAGCCTCCTGGGGAGCGGGGGGCAAGAGACCCAGTACTTC. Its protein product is CASSLLGSGGQETQYF.